The 14 T cell receptor beta chains below all came from one sample that was sequenced in a study of T cell clonality in common variable immunodeficiency (dated by TCRdb to between 2015 and 2016). The library relied on the immunoSEQ multiplex PCR assay. TCRdb holds this immuneACCESS table with in-frame rearrangements only. Some clones are missing; in checked studies, unresolved V genes explain under half, and the rest has no known cause. The table records 20,000 to 30,000 clones for this sample, and not one of them appears only once. The ten biggest clones cover 8.9% of the sample. The paper as a whole reports these results and caveats: Reportedly, TCRbeta sequences from CVID had fewer deletions and N-nucleotide insertions, and highly modified clones with 13 or more V deletions were absent from CVID.

These receptors' antigens are unknown. Sequenced input: peripheral blood mononuclear cells. The receptors were sampled from a human donor with common variable immunodeficiency.

As to this clone: Read sequence stops 3 residues before the CDR3 end, and the germline J gene provides the missing end. The chain combines TRBV5-1 with TRBJ2-5; no firm D call. The CDR3 loop spans 14 amino acids. Per germline, CDR1 SGHRS and CDR2 YFSETQ. Trimming removed 0 bases at V and 0 bases at J, with 6 bases between. Incomplete CDR3 DNA: TGCGCCAGCAGCTTGGTGGCAGACCAAGAGACC. Translating it yields CASSLVADQET. The entire CDR3 sequence reads CASSLVADQETQYF.

This clone appeared many times. CDR3 DNA, as far as it was read: TGTGCCAGCTCACACGACAGGAACACTGAA. Its translation: CASSHDRNTE. The whole CDR3 reads CASSHDRNTEAFF. The J gene is TRBJ1-1, the V gene TRBV18; tentative D call: TRBD1 (5 bases). Read coverage stops 3 residues before the CDR3 terminus; the germline J gene supplies the remainder. This CDR3 contains 13 residues. The ends were cut back, 4 bases at V and 1 base at J, with 7 bases in the middle. Germline V lookup: CDR1 KGHSH, CDR2 LQKENI.

This clone showed up many times. The read ends 3 residues early relative to the CDR3; the germline J gene fills the gap. The chain couples TRBV29-1 to TRBJ1-1; TRBD1 is a possible D gene (6 bases). The CDR3 is 10 residues long. CDR1 SQVTM and CDR2 ANQGSEA come from the germline V gene. The sequenced CDR3 bases are TGCAGCGTTACCGGGACAAAT. It translates to CSVTGTN. The CDR3 reads in full as CSVTGTNAFF.

Concerning this clone itself: The missing CDR3 end, 3 residues past where the read stops, is filled in from the germline J gene. V is TRBV2 and J is TRBJ2-1; TRBD2 matches 7 bases. The CDR3 runs to 16 residues. Germline V gene sequence: CDR1 SNHLY, CDR2 FYNNEI. The V and J ends lost 2 bases and 5 bases, in that order; junction bases with no gene match: 9. The CDR3 protein is CASSERSAGTDNEQFF. CDR3 DNA, as far as it was read: TGTGCCAGCAGTGAACGTTCAGCGGGGACCGACAATGAG.

The sample holds many counts of this clone. Read coverage stops 3 residues before the CDR3 terminus; the germline J gene supplies the remainder. The chain joins TRBV7-9 to TRBJ2-3, with 8 bases that match TRBD1. Germline CDR1 and CDR2: SEHNR and FQNEAQ (reference sequence). V lost 5 bases to trimming and J lost 2 bases; unmatched junction nucleotides: 3. This CDR3 region has 14 residues. The part of the CDR3 DNA that was read is TGTGCCAGCAGCCGGACAGGGAACACAGATACG. It yields the protein CASSRTGNTDT. The entire CDR3 reads CASSRTGNTDTQYF.

This clone has ten or more counts. The CDR3 goes on 3 residues after the read ends, and that part is filled in from the germline J gene. This sequence joins TRBV18 and TRBJ2-2; D not resolved. V lost 3 bases, J lost 0 bases, and 5 bases lay in between. The CDR3 is 14 amino acids. Germline-derived CDR1 and CDR2 are KGHSH and LQKENI. The CDR3 loop reads CASSPAANTGELFF. The part of the CDR3 DNA that was read is TGTGCCAGCTCACCGGCAGCGAACACCGGGGAG. The full variable domain, with the rest looked up from reference TRBV18 and TRBJ2-2, is NAGVMQNPRHLVRRRGQEARLRCSPMKGHSHVYWYRQLPEEGLKFMVYLQKENIIDESGMPKERFSAEFPKEGPSILRIQQVVRGDSAAYFCASSPAANTGELFFGEGSRLTVL.

With respect to this clone: The read ends 3 residues before the CDR3 terminus; that terminus is restored from the germline J gene. V is TRBV5-1 and J is TRBJ2-2; D is unresolved. The CDR3 spans 15 residues. The germline CDR1 and CDR2 sequences are SGHRS and YFSETQ. Trimming removed 4 bases from V and 2 bases from J, with 12 bases in between. Incomplete CDR3 DNA: TGCGCCAGCAGCCCCACGGGTGTTAACACCGGGGAG. This encodes CASSPTGVNTGE. The full CDR3 protein reads CASSPTGVNTGELFF.

In its sample, this clone was seen many times. From the germline J gene comes the end of the CDR3, since the read stops 3 residues before it. The chain has TRBV29-1 and TRBJ2-3; 10 nucleotides agree with TRBD1. J gave up 5 bases and V 1 base, and 12 bases lay outside the gene matches. Germline V lookup: CDR1 SQVTM, CDR2 ANQGSEA. The CDR3 is made up of 17 amino acids. The sequenced CDR3 bases are TGCAGCGTTGAAGGTGACGGGACAGGGGTTTCCTTAGATACG. Protein sequence: CSVEGDGTGVSLDT. The complete CDR3 protein is CSVEGDGTGVSLDTQYF.

The table lists this clone with a few counts. The CDR3 end lies 3 residues beyond the end of the read and is filled in from the germline J gene. The gene calls are TRBV18 and TRBJ2-5; no definite D call. The CDR3 has 16 residues. Between the trimmed V and J ends, which lost 3 bases and 5 bases, there was a span of 19 bases. The germline V gene has CDR1 KGHSH and CDR2 LQKENI. CDR3 DNA, as far as it was read: TGTGCCAGCTCACCGATCCGGGTGCCTCAAAAGGAGACC. Amino acid sequence: CASSPIRVPQKET. The whole CDR3 sequence reads CASSPIRVPQKETQYF.

In this sample, this clone turned up a few times. The read terminates 3 residues ahead of where the CDR3 ends, so the germline J gene completes it. V gene TRBV2 combines with J gene TRBJ2-5; 10 nucleotides line up with TRBD2. Germline-derived CDR1 and CDR2 are SNHLY and FYNNEI. CDR3 length: 14 residues. The trim removed 5 bases at V and 4 bases at J, leaving 4 bases unmatched. The sequenced CDR3 bases are TGTGCCAGCAGTCTTAGCGGGGGGACAGAGACC. Amino acids: CASSLSGGTET. Given in full, the CDR3 is CASSLSGGTETQYF.

Concerning this clone itself: Sequencing ends 3 residues short of the CDR3 end; the germline J gene provides the rest. The chain has TRBV7-9 and TRBJ1-2, with D possibly matching TRBD1 (6 bases). Trimming took off 5 bases at V and 2 bases at J, with 9 bases between the two ends. Per the germline V gene, CDR1 is SEHNR and CDR2 is FQNEAQ (reference sequence). This CDR3 contains 13 residues. The CDR3 DNA, read in part, is TGTGCCAGCAGCCCAGACAGGAACTATGGC. Protein sequence: CASSPDRNYG. The whole CDR3 sequence reads CASSPDRNYGYTF.

A note on this clone: The read is 3 residues too short to cover the CDR3 end, so that end is filled in from the germline J gene. The rearrangement uses TRBV5-6 and TRBJ1-6; 10 bases fit TRBD1. Germline V gene sequence: CDR1 SGHDT, CDR2 YYEEEE. This CDR3 contains 14 residues. After removal of 3 bases from V and 7 bases from J, the junction contained 1 base not matched to a gene. Partial CDR3 DNA: TGTGCCAGCAGCTCGGACAGGGGGAATTCACCC. It is translated as CASSSDRGNSP. The whole CDR3 sequence is CASSSDRGNSPLHF.

This clone was seen only a few times. The read stops 3 residues short of the end of the CDR3; the missing end is completed from the germline J gene. The V call is TRBV2, the J call TRBJ2-5; TRBD1 is a possible D gene (6 bases). CDR1 is SNHLY and CDR2 is FYNNEI in the germline V gene. Trimming left V 10 bases short and J 2 bases short, with 17 bases between. The CDR3 is 14 amino acids. CDR3 DNA, as far as it was read: TGTGCCATTGCGCCAGGGGCCGCACAAGAGACC. Translated, it gives CAIAPGAAQET. The full CDR3 sequence reads CAIAPGAAQETQYF.

Concerning this clone: The CDR3 goes on 3 residues after the read ends, and that part is filled in from the germline J gene. The chain is built from TRBV18 and TRBJ2-5; 15 bases are shared with TRBD2. V lost 5 bases and J lost 6; bases outside the gene matches: 7. The V gene's germline CDR1 is KGHSH and CDR2 LQKENI. This CDR3 contains 16 residues. CDR3 DNA, as far as it was read: TGTGCCAGCTCATCGTCCGGGACTAGCGGGAGGCAGACC. Protein product: CASSSSGTSGRQT. The complete CDR3 sequence is CASSSSGTSGRQTQYF.